This T cell receptor beta chain was recovered during a study of T cell changes during pregnancy in multiple sclerosis. Trimming took off 0 bases at V and 3 bases at J, with 21 bases between the two ends. CDR1 and CDR2 from the germline V gene are SGHTA and FQGNSA. CDR3 size: 19 residues. Clones were sequenced by immunoSEQ multiplex PCR, and TCRdb holds only the in-frame ones, with some missing. Here the sample spans about 35,000 clones, 85% to 95% being singletons. The receptor was isolated from a female donor with multiple sclerosis, enrolled in a pregnancy study. Here the sequenced sample was CD4+ T cells from peripheral blood mononuclear cells, taken in the second trimester of pregnancy. This chain connects TRBV7-2 to TRBJ2-1, with D possibly being TRBD2 (5 bases). CDR3 protein: CASSLAPGFGIKGYNEQFF. CDR3 sequence (DNA): TGTGCCAGCAGCTTAGCTCCGGGTTTCGGGATTAAAGGCTACAATGAGCAGTTCTTC.